This T cell receptor (beta chain) was captured in a study of follicular helper T cells after annual influenza vaccination. This CDR3 is 14 amino acids long. The germline V gene encodes CDR1 SQVTM and CDR2 ANQGSEA. V lost 5 bases and J lost 4, with 18 bases in between. General observations from the study: ICOS+CD38+ cTfh clonality change tracked circulating plasmablast frequency change.

Notes on this clone: Its specificity is unknown.

Sequencing used immunoSEQ multiplex PCR; TCRdb keeps in-frame clones, though not all of them. The table shows around 25,000 clones, with about 82% occurring only once. Time point meaning: 2014-2015 season, pre-vaccination. Sorted cTfh were non-naive CD4+CXCR5+PD-1+, either ICOS+CD38+ or ICOS-CD38-. V gene TRBV29-1 combines with J gene TRBJ2-7; TRBD1 might be the D (5 bases). The sequence was collected from an adult who received the influenza vaccine. This sample comprised CXCR5+ CD38- circulating T follicular helper cells from blood, obtained on the day of influenza vaccination. This sample's subset: circulating Tfh, non-naive CD4+CXCR5+PD-1+ (ICOS+CD38+ or ICOS-CD38-). The CDR3 sequence is CSVSWQGRSYEQYF. The CDR3 nucleotides are TGCAGCGTTAGTTGGCAGGGAAGGTCATACGAGCAGTACTTC.